The 2 T cell receptor beta chains given below trace back to one sample, sequenced in a study of shared clonotypes between healthy human individuals. Data came from immunoSEQ multiplex PCR; TCRdb stores just in-frame clones and leaves some out. The sample contains about 2 million clones, approximately 95% of which appear only once. The sequencing sample was made of naive CD4+ T cells sorted from blood. The subset: CD45RA+ positively selected. The receptor set was obtained from a man between 18 and 29 years old in good health.

Points on this clone: At the DNA level, this CDR3 is encoded by other sequences in the same sample as well. The chain carries TRBV7-9 and TRBJ2-7, with D perhaps matching TRBD1 or TRBD2 (6 bases each). Trimming removed 1 base at V and 2 bases at J, with 9 bases between. Germline CDR1 and CDR2: SEHNR and FQNEAQ (reference sequence). The CDR3 sequence is 14 residues long. The CDR3 spells CASSLVGGPYEQYF. As DNA, the CDR3 is TGTGCCAGCAGCTTAGTTGGGGGGCCCTACGAGCAGTACTTC.

V gene TRBV18 combines with J gene TRBJ2-2; the match to TRBD1 covers 8 bases. This CDR3 contains 17 residues. Germline V CDR1 and CDR2: KGHSH, LQKENI. Losses at the gene ends were 2 bases for V and 1 base for J; bases not matched to a gene: 6. CDR3 sequence (DNA): TGTGCCAGCTCACCAATCCAGGGGGCCCTGAACACCGGGGAGCTGTTTTTT. It encodes CASSPIQGALNTGELFF. Supplemented by reference TRBV18 and TRBJ2-2, the full variable domain reads NAGVMQNPRHLVRRRGQEARLRCSPMKGHSHVYWYRQLPEEGLKFMVYLQKENIIDESGMPKERFSAEFPKEGPSILRIQQVVRGDSAAYFCASSPIQGALNTGELFFGEGSRLTVL.